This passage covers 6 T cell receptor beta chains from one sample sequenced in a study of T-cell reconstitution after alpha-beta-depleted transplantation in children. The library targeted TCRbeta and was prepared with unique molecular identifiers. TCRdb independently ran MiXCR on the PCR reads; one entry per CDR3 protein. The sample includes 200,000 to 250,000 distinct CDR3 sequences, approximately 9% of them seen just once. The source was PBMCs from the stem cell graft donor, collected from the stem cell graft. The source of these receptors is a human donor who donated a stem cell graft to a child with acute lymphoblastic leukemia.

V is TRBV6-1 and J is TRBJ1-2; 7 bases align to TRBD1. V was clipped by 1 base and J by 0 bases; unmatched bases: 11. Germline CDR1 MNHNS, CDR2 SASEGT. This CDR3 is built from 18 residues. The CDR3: CASSEGPPQGITNYGYTF. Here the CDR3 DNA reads TGTGCCAGCAGTGAAGGCCCTCCACAGGGGATAACTAACTATGGCTACACCTTC.

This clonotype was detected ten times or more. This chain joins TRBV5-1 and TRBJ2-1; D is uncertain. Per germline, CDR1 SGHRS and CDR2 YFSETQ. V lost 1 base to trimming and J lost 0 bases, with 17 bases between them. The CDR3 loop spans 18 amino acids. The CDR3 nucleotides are TGCGCCAGCAGCTTGCATTTAAACACTTTCGGCTCCTACAATGAGCAGTTCTTC. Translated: CASSLHLNTFGSYNEQFF.

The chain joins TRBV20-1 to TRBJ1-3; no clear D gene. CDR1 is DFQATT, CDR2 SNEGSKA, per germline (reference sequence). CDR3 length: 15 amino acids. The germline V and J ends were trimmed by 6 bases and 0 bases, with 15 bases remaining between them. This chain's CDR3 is CSAKDPGFSGNTIYF. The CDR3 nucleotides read TGCAGTGCCAAAGATCCCGGGTTCTCTGGAAACACCATATATTTT.

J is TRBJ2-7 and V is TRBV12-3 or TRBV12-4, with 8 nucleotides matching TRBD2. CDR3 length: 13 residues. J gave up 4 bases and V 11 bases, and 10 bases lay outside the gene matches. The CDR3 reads CAVGGAPGYEQYF. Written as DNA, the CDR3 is TGTGCCGTCGGGGGGGCGCCGGGTTACGAGCAGTACTTC.

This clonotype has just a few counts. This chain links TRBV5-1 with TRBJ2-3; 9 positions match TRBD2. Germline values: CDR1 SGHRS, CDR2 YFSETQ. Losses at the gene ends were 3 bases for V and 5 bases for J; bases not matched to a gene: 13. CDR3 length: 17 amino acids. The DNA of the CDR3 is TGCGCCAGCAGCTCACTTCCCGGCGGGGGGGCGGAAGATACGCAGTATTTT. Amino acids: CASSSLPGGGAEDTQYF.

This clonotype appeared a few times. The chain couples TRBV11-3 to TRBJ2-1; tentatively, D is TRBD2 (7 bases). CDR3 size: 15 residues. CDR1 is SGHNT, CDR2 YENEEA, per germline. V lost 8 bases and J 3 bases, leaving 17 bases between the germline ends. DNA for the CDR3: TGTGCCAGCGCCTTAGGGGGGGCCAACTACAATGAGCAGTTCTTC. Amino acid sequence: CASALGGANYNEQFF.